The sequence of this T cell receptor beta chain was determined in a study of cytotoxic CD8 clonotypes in ibrutinib-treated CLL. Germline values: CDR1 MNHEY, CDR2 SMNVEV (reference sequence). CDR3 length equals 19 residues. Trimming at V came to 3 bases and at J to 0 bases, leaving 13 bases not matched to a gene. Profiled with immunoSEQ multiplex PCR; TCRdb holds only in-frame clones, not every one. This sample has roughly 24,000 clones; roughly 68% occur once, and the top ten carry around 30%. The study, taken as a whole, reports: Clonality rose at ibrutinib response and fell back toward baseline at progression.

A remark on this clone: Its antigen is undetermined.

V is TRBV27 and J is TRBJ2-5; 10 bases align to TRBD2. This specimen was PBMCs, taken after 24 months of ibrutinib treatment. This TCR was recovered from a human donor with chronic lymphocytic leukemia. CDR3 DNA: TGTGCCAGCAGTTTGCGAGCGGGGGGGCTTGATATAAACCAAGAGACCCAGTACTTC. Translated: CASSLRAGGLDINQETQYF.